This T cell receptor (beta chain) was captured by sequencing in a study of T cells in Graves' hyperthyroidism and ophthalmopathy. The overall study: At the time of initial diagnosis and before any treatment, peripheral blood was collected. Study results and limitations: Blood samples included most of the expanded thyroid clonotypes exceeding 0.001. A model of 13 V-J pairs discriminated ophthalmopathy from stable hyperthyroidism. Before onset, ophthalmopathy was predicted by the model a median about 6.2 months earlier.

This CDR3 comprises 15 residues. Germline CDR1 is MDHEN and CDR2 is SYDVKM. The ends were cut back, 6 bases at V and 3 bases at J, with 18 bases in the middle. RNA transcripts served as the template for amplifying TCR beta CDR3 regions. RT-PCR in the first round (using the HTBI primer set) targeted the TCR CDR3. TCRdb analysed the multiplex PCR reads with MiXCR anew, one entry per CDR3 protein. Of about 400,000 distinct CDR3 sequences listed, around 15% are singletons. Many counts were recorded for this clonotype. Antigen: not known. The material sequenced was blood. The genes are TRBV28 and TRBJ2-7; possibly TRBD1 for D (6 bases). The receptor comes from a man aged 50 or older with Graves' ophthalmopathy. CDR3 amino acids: CASREPQGLGYEQYF. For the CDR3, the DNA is TGTGCCAGCAGAGAACCTCAGGGGTTAGGCTACGAGCAGTACTTC.